Listed below are T cell receptor beta chains from one sample, sequenced in a study of graft-versus-host responses after intestinal transplantation. Sequencing used immunoSEQ multiplex PCR; TCRdb keeps in-frame clones, though not all of them. This table holds some 14,000 clones, 84% found once. This specimen consisted of PBMCs, obtained after intestinal transplantation. The receptors stem from a human patient who received an intestinal transplant, so some T cells may come from the graft donor. Both conserved end residues are part of each CDR3. D genes are given only for firm matches. Clone size, where shown, is once, few, many, or a class for clones that have expanded.

d_call	j_call	v_call	clone_size	cdr3_length	cdr3_aa	cdr3_nt
NA	TRBJ2-1	TRBV6-5	NA	13	CASSWTAKDEQFF	TGTGCCAGCAGTTGGACAGCAAAGGATGAGCAGTTCTTC
TRBD2	TRBJ2-3	TRBV19	NA	18	CASRPRHGAREEIDTQYF	TGTGCCAGTAGACCTAGGCACGGGGCGCGGGAGGAAATTGATACGCAGTATTTT
NA	TRBJ1-5	TRBV5-6	NA	16	CASSLGRAYSNQPQHF	TGTGCCAGCAGCTTGGGGCGGGCGTATAGCAATCAGCCCCAGCATTTT
NA	TRBJ2-5	TRBV2	NA	14	CASSEVVGVETQYF	TGTGCCAGCAGTGAAGTCGTAGGGGTTGAGACCCAGTACTTC
NA	TRBJ1-1	TRBV19	NA	14	CASENRRMNTEAFF	TGTGCCAGCGAGAACCGGCGAATGAACACTGAAGCTTTCTTT
NA	TRBJ1-4	TRBV7-7	few	14	CASSSGHLGEKLFF	TGTGCTAGCAGCTCGGGACACCTGGGGGAAAAACTGTTTTTT
NA	TRBJ2-5	TRBV18	NA	13	CASSPSGSETQYF	TGTGCCAGCTCACCGTCGGGGTCGGAGACCCAGTACTTC
TRBD2	TRBJ2-3	TRBV7-9	NA	15	CASGGRRGETDTQYF	TGTGCCAGCGGTGGTCGGCGGGGGGAGACAGATACGCAGTATTTT
NA	TRBJ1-6	TRBV5-1	NA	15	CASSPDLGRNSPLHF	TGCGCCAGCAGCCCGGACCTAGGGAGGAATTCACCCCTCCACTTT
TRBD2	TRBJ2-7	TRBV6-1	NA	15	CASRVPGLAGVRQYF	TGTGCCAGCAGGGTACCGGGACTAGCGGGGGTCCGGCAGTACTTC
TRBD2	TRBJ2-2	TRBV7-7	once	15	CATNPGLAATGELFF	TGTGCTACAAACCCGGGACTAGCGGCCACCGGGGAGCTGTTTTTT
TRBD2	TRBJ2-1	TRBV7-8	once	17	CASSLILGGGTYNEQFF	TGTGCCAGCAGCTTGATACTTGGGGGGGGAACCTACAATGAGCAGTTCTTC
NA	TRBJ1-3	TRBV9	NA	16	CASSVGDTHSGNTIYF	TGTGCCAGCAGCGTAGGGGACACACACTCTGGAAACACCATATATTTT
NA	TRBJ2-6	TRBV21-1	few	19	CASPSRATSETSGANVLTF	TGTGCCAGCCCCTCTCGAGCGACTAGCGAAACCTCTGGGGCCAACGTCCTGACTTTC
NA	TRBJ2-1	TRBV5-4	NA	14	CASSPEDSYNEQFF	TGTGCCAGCAGCCCCGAGGACAGCTACAATGAGCAGTTCTTC
TRBD2	TRBJ2-7	TRBV5-4	NA	18	CASSPQLSGRARSYEQYF	TGTGCCAGCAGCCCTCAACTAAGCGGGAGGGCCCGCTCCTACGAGCAGTACTTC
NA	TRBJ2-6	TRBV10-3	NA	14	CAIRSRVGANVLTF	TGTGCCATCAGGTCCCGGGTGGGGGCCAACGTCCTGACTTTC
TRBD1	TRBJ2-1	TRBV30	once	16	CAWSVSGTGLYNEQFF	TGTGCCTGGAGTGTATCCGGGACAGGACTATACAATGAGCAGTTCTTC
NA	TRBJ1-2	TRBV5-1	NA	14	CASRQGSANYGYTF	TGCGCCAGCAGACAGGGCTCAGCTAACTATGGCTACACCTTC
NA	TRBJ1-5	TRBV30	NA	13	CAWSAGSNQPQHF	TGTGCCTGGAGTGCGGGTAGCAATCAGCCCCAGCATTTT
TRBD1	TRBJ2-1	TRBV2	NA	16	CASSDPGTGGYNEQFF	TGTGCCAGCAGCGATCCCGGGACAGGGGGATACAATGAGCAGTTCTTC
TRBD1	TRBJ1-4	TRBV30	NA	15	CAWTATTGGNEKLFF	TGTGCCTGGACCGCCACGACAGGGGGGAATGAAAAACTGTTTTTT
NA	TRBJ2-1	TRBV5-1	NA	18	CASSITGSGGGVGNEQFF	TGCGCCAGCAGCATAACAGGGTCCGGGGGAGGGGTTGGCAATGAGCAGTTCTTC
NA	TRBJ1-5	TRBV6-1	NA	15	CASRTGTISNQPQHF	TGTGCCAGCAGGACCGGGACAATTAGCAATCAGCCCCAGCATTTT
NA	TRBJ2-3	TRBV11-2	NA	17	CASSLDPGGPSTDTQYF	TGTGCCAGCAGCTTAGATCCAGGCGGGCCGAGCACAGATACGCAGTATTTT
TRBD2	TRBJ2-1	TRBV5-1	NA	15	CASSLVGLANNEQFF	TGCGCCAGCAGCTTGGTGGGACTAGCAAACAATGAGCAGTTCTTC
NA	TRBJ2-1	TRBV2	NA	16	CASSPIMVGSYNEQFF	TGTGCCAGCAGTCCAATTATGGTGGGCTCCTACAATGAGCAGTTCTTC
NA	TRBJ1-1	TRBV27	NA	14	CASSLYEGNTEAFF	TGTGCCAGCAGTTTGTACGAGGGAAACACTGAAGCTTTCTTT
TRBD1	TRBJ1-2	TRBV29-1	NA	11	CSAQGAGGYTF	TGCAGCGCCCAGGGGGCTGGAGGCTACACCTTC
TRBD2	TRBJ2-1	TRBV5-6	NA	18	CASSLLRSGTSGSQLRVF	TGTGCCAGCAGCTTGCTCAGGTCAGGGACTAGCGGGTCCCAGCTAAGGGTCTTC
NA	TRBJ1-1	TRBV6-1	NA	14	CASSEFFSIGEAFF	TGTGCCAGCAGTGAATTTTTCAGTATAGGTGAAGCTTTCTTT
NA	TRBJ1-3	TRBV15	NA	14	CATSTRRTGNTIYF	TGTGCCACCAGCACCCGGAGGACTGGAAACACCATATATTTT
TRBD2	TRBJ2-3	TRBV4-1	once	18	CASSQDGTSGEIPDTQYF	TGCGCCAGCAGCCAAGATGGGACTAGCGGTGAGATCCCAGATACGCAGTATTTT
TRBD2	TRBJ2-7	TRBV6-1	NA	15	CASSDWRAGGGEQYF	TGTGCCAGCAGTGATTGGAGAGCGGGGGGCGGCGAGCAGTACTTC
NA	TRBJ2-1	TRBV28	NA	16	CASSSDGGPYNNEQFF	TGTGCCAGCAGCTCAGACGGAGGGCCCTATAACAATGAGCAGTTCTTC
NA	TRBJ2-5	TRBV5-1	NA	16	CASSLSYSSLGETQYF	TGCGCCAGCAGCTTGAGTTACAGCAGTTTAGGGGAGACCCAGTACTTC
TRBD1	TRBJ1-3	TRBV6-1	NA	16	CASSEGQGGSGNTIYF	TGTGCCAGCAGTGAAGGGCAGGGGGGCTCTGGAAACACCATATATTTT
NA	TRBJ2-7	TRBV5-4	few	14	CATGGQSPGGEQYF	TGTGCCACGGGGGGACAGTCCCCCGGGGGCGAGCAGTACTTC
NA	TRBJ1-2	TRBV28	NA	14	CASRNPAGRYGYTF	TGTGCCAGCAGGAACCCGGCAGGCCGCTATGGCTACACCTTC
NA	TRBJ2-1	TRBV27	NA	16	CASSLESRGPYNEQFF	TGTGCCAGCAGTTTAGAGAGTCGGGGACCCTACAATGAGCAGTTCTTC
NA	TRBJ2-7	TRBV6-1	NA	15	CASRDPRAVRYEQYF	TGTGCCAGCAGAGATCCCCGGGCAGTCCGCTACGAGCAGTACTTC
NA	TRBJ2-7	TRBV6-5	NA	15	CASSYSILPGYEQYF	TGTGCCAGCAGTTACTCGATTCTTCCGGGTTACGAGCAGTACTTC
TRBD2	TRBJ2-7	TRBV7-2	NA	14	CASSSGTSDDEQYF	TGTGCCAGCAGTTCCGGGACTAGCGATGACGAGCAGTACTTC
NA	TRBJ2-3	TRBV27	NA	16	CASSTPGHHGGDTQYF	TGTGCCAGCAGCACCCCGGGACACCACGGAGGAGATACGCAGTATTTT
NA	TRBJ2-7	TRBV27	NA	18	CASSLYPGSMVLQYEQYF	TGTGCCAGCAGTTTATATCCCGGCTCGATGGTGCTTCAATACGAGCAGTACTTC
TRBD2	TRBJ2-2	TRBV9	few	16	CASSPQAGGSTGELFF	TGTGCCAGCAGCCCACAAGCGGGAGGATCCACCGGGGAGCTGTTTTTT
NA	TRBJ1-2	TRBV6-6	NA	12	CASSYEGGGYTF	TGTGCCAGCAGTTACGAAGGGGGTGGCTACACCTTC
NA	TRBJ1-4	TRBV27	NA	14	CASRTGLANEKLFF	TGTGCCAGCAGGACGGGGTTGGCTAATGAAAAACTGTTTTTT
NA	TRBJ2-2	TRBV5-1	NA	16	CASSLDPQGNTGELFF	TGCGCCAGCAGCTTGGACCCACAGGGCAACACCGGGGAGCTGTTTTTT
NA	TRBJ2-7	TRBV18	once	13	CASSPAGTKEQYF	TGTGCCAGCTCACCCGCCGGGACCAAGGAGCAGTACTTC
TRBD1	TRBJ1-1	TRBV28	NA	15	CASSLTGTVNTEAFF	TGTGCCAGCAGTTTAACCGGGACAGTCAACACTGAAGCTTTCTTT
NA	TRBJ2-5	TRBV5-1	once	15	CASSLTSSDNPTQYF	TGCGCCAGCAGCCTAACATCCTCGGACAATCCGACCCAGTACTTC
TRBD2	TRBJ2-2	TRBV11-3	NA	18	CASSITSGLAGIDGELFF	TGTGCCAGCAGTATAACTTCGGGACTAGCGGGAATAGACGGGGAGCTGTTTTTT
NA	TRBJ1-6	TRBV13	NA	14	CASSKEGSNSPLHF	TGTGCCAGCAGCAAAGAGGGCAGTAATTCACCCCTCCACTTT
NA	TRBJ2-7	TRBV6-5	NA	13	CASSYNVGEEQYF	TGTGCCAGCAGTTACAACGTTGGGGAAGAGCAGTACTTC
TRBD1	TRBJ2-5	TRBV19	NA	13	CASMGQLQETQYF	TGTGCCAGTATGGGACAGCTCCAAGAGACCCAGTACTTC
NA	TRBJ2-3	TRBV7-2	NA	13	CASSFGVSDTQYF	TGTGCCAGCAGCTTTGGGGTATCGGATACGCAGTATTTT
TRBD1	TRBJ1-4	TRBV7-9	NA	16	CASSLGTGASNEKLFF	TGTGCCAGCAGCTTAGGAACAGGGGCGTCTAATGAAAAACTGTTTTTT